The 29 T cell receptor delta chains below come from one sample, sequenced in a study of gamma-delta chains in newborns, infants, children. TCRdb called clones anew from the reads with CATT. This sample has 4,000 to 4,500 delta-chain clones, with 0.56% found just once. The material sequenced was blood. Source of these receptors: a child who was a newborn, infant or young child, either healthy, febrile or measles-vaccinated (not recorded which).

By its share, this clone is medium-sized. This rearrangement joins TRDV3 to TRDJ2, with TRDD3 matching 9 bases. V lost 4 bases, J lost 1 base, and 4 bases stayed unmatched. The CDR3 runs to 14 residues. Looked up from germline, CDR1 is TVYSNPD and CDR2 is GDNSRS (reference sequence). The CDR3 loop reads CASVLGDLTAQLFF. Written as DNA, the CDR3 is TGTGCCTCCGTACTGGGGGATTTGACAGCACAACTCTTCTTT.

This clone is judged medium-sized. The chain is built from TRDV1 and TRDJ2; 11 bases are shared with TRDD3. Looked up from germline, CDR1 is TSWWSYY and CDR2 is QGS. The CDR3 is 17 residues long. Trimming cost V 1 base and J 6 bases; bases outside gene matches: 7. The CDR3 DNA reads as TGTGCTCTTGGGGAACGGTGGATGGGGGATACGCCAGCACAACTCTTCTTT. It specifies CALGERWMGDTPAQLFF.

In this sample, this clone turned up a few times. A read error is the likely source, as a far larger clone sits one nucleotide away. This chain joins TRDV2 and TRDJ3, with TRDD3 matching 8 bases. The CDR3 is 22 amino acids. The germline V gene encodes CDR1 GEAIGNYY and CDR2 EKD. The V and J ends lost 0 bases and 0 bases, in that order; junction bases with no gene match: 15. CDR3 in DNA: TGTGCCTGTGACACCGTTACAGTGGGGGATCCCCCGAGCTCCTGGGACACCCGACAGATGTTTTTC. It is translated as CACDTVTVGDPPSSWDTRQMFF.

By its share, this clone is medium-sized. In the same sample, other DNA sequences code for this CDR3. V usage is TRDV2 and J usage is TRDJ3; D perhaps matches TRDD3 (5 bases). Trimming took 3 bases from V and 0 from J, leaving 17 bases between them. The CDR3 is 19 residues long. Germline V gene sequence: CDR1 GEAIGNYY, CDR2 EKD. The CDR3 here is CACDALWELSSWDTRQMFF. The CDR3 DNA sequence: TGTGCCTGTGACGCCCTCTGGGAGCTCAGCTCCTGGGACACCCGACAGATGTTTTTC.

This clone has just a few counts. TCRdb assigns this DNA the protein of a much larger clone, which departs from its translation at residue 3; this likely reflects a read error, and the protein shown comes from translating the DNA. V and J are TRDV2 and TRDJ2, with 8 nucleotides matching TRDD3. The germline V gene encodes CDR1 GEAIGNYY and CDR2 EKD. CDR3 size: 18 residues. The CDR3 here is CARDTVLGGSHLTAQLFF. In nucleotides, the CDR3 is TGTGCCCGTGACACCGTACTGGGGGGCTCACATTTGACAGCACAACTCTTCTTT.

This clone was observed a handful of times. Given a far larger clone just one base away, this is likely a sequencing read error. In the same sample, other DNA sequences code for this CDR3. This chain connects TRDV2 to TRDJ3; possibly TRDD3 for D (6 bases). This CDR3 contains 18 residues. CDR1 is GEAIGNYY and CDR2 is EKD in the germline V gene. The CDR3, as DNA: TGTGCCTGTGACACCTGGGGGCTGAGCTCCTGGGATACCCGACAGATGTTTTTC. Its translation: CACDTWGLSSWDTRQMFF.

Turning to this clone: TCRdb's listed protein matches a much larger clone and diverges from this DNA's translation at residue 12, likely through a read error; the protein shown comes from the DNA. The V call is TRDV2, the J call TRDJ3, with 7 bases identical to TRDD3. Germline lookup yields CDR1 GEAIGNYY and CDR2 EKD. The CDR3 contains 18 residues. The CDR3 region is CACDFILGSSWGTRQMFF. CDR3 nucleotides: TGTGCCTGTGACTTCATACTGGGGAGCTCCTGGGGCACCCGACAGATGTTTTTC.

Ten or more counts support this clone. The TCRdb protein comes from a much larger clone and disagrees with this DNA's translation at residue 9, likely due to a read error; the protein given here is derived from the DNA. This rearrangement joins TRDV2 to TRDJ3; 8 nucleotides align to TRDD3. The trim removed 0 bases at V and 5 bases at J, leaving 2 bases unmatched. This CDR3 is built from 16 residues. Looked up from germline, CDR1 is GEAIGNYY and CDR2 is EKD. As DNA, the CDR3 is TGTGCCTGTGACACCGTGGGGGATCGGGACACCCGACAGATGTTTTTC. Translating gives CACDTVGDRDTRQMFF.

As concerns this clone: A far larger clone is a single base away, which makes a read error likely. This CDR3 is also generated by other DNA sequences in the sample. The chain uses TRDV2 and TRDJ2; TRDD3 matches at 12 bases. The CDR3 length is 20 residues. V gave up 3 bases and J gave up 3 bases; unmatched junction bases: 16. Germline-derived CDR1 and CDR2 are GEAIGNYY and EKD. The CDR3 nucleotides are TGTGCCTGTGACCCAGTTCGATTTACTGGGGGATACCCTCTGACAGCACAACTCTTCTTT. It translates to CACDPVRFTGGYPLTAQLFF.

This clone has a handful of counts. TCRdb pairs this DNA with a much larger clone's protein that differs at residue 6, likely a read error; the protein shown was translated from the DNA. This sequence joins TRDV2 and TRDJ1; 10 bases are shared with TRDD3. CDR1 is GEAIGNYY, CDR2 EKD, per germline. The CDR3 has 17 amino acids. The V gene end was trimmed by 0 bases and the J gene end by 3 bases; junction bases not matched to a gene: 9. The CDR3 coding sequence is TGTGCCTGTGACACCCATGTAAGGGGGATACGCCCCGATAAACTCATCTTT. Protein sequence: CACDTHVRGIRPDKLIF.

This clone appeared a few times. TCRdb shows a much larger clone's protein in place of this DNA's translation, and the two differ at residue 4, likely through a read error; the protein shown is translated from the DNA. The chain recombines TRDV2 with TRDJ2, with 9 bases aligning to TRDD3. This CDR3 region has 16 residues. Germline V CDR1 and CDR2: GEAIGNYY, EKD. As DNA, the CDR3 is TGTGCCTGTGGCACCGTGGGGGATACTTTGACAGCACAACTCTTCTTT. Amino acids: CACGTVGDTLTAQLFF.

The table lists this clone with a few counts. The translation of this DNA and the TCRdb protein of a much larger clone differ at residue 4, probably owing to a read error; the protein shown here is translated from the DNA. V is TRDV2 and J is TRDJ3, with 7 bases aligning to TRDD3. Germline CDR1 is GEAIGNYY and CDR2 is EKD. The junction had 11 bases not matched to a gene; V was cut back by 4 bases and J by 0 bases. This CDR3 is 19 amino acids long. In nucleotides, the CDR3 is TGTGCCTGTGAAACCTTACTGGGGATTAGCTCCTGGGACACCCGACAGATGTTTTTC. Translated: CACETLLGISSWDTRQMFF.

This clone is judged medium-sized. The same CDR3 also results from other DNA sequences found in this sample. The chain joins TRDV2 to TRDJ3; 11 nucleotides align to TRDD3. CDR1 and CDR2 from the germline V gene are GEAIGNYY and EKD. CDR3 length equals 18 residues. Trimming took 1 base from V and 1 from J; bases not matched to a gene: 2. This CDR3 is CACDTGGYGSWDTRQMFF. CDR3 coding DNA: TGTGCCTGTGACACTGGGGGATACGGGTCCTGGGACACCCGACAGATGTTTTTC.

Of note for this clone: With a far larger clone one base away, a read error is the likely cause. At the DNA level, this CDR3 is encoded by other sequences in the same sample as well. The chain links TRDV2 to TRDJ2; 8 bases align to TRDD3. V gave up 1 base and J gave up 1 base; unmatched junction bases: 10. The CDR3 runs to 18 residues. The V gene's germline CDR1 is GEAIGNYY and CDR2 EKD. This chain's CDR3 is CACDTVLGGSHLTAQLFF. The CDR3 nucleotides read TGTGCCTGTGACACTGTACTGGGGGGCTCACATTTGACAGCACAACTCTTCTTT.

About this clone: A single base is all that separates this from a far larger clone, so a read error is likely. Additional DNA sequences in this sample encode the identical CDR3. The chain is built from TRDV2 and TRDJ3; 7 bases fit TRDD3. The CDR3 contains 21 residues. The V segment lost 0 bases and the J segment 0 bases; nucleotides outside the gene matches: 13. Germline CDR1 and CDR2: GEAIGNYY and EKD. CDR3: CACDTVLGDIKSSWDTRQMFF. The CDR3 DNA reads as TGTGCCTGTGACACCGTACTTGGGGATATTAAGAGCTCCTGGGACACCCGACAGATGTTTTTC.

Regarding this clone: Translating this DNA gives a protein that differs at residue 12 from the TCRdb one, which belongs to a much larger clone; a read error is likely, and the protein shown is this translation. At the DNA level, this CDR3 is encoded by other sequences in the same sample as well. The chain couples TRDV2 to TRDJ3, with 13 bases identical to TRDD3. After removal of 3 bases from V and 5 bases from J, the junction contained 9 bases not matched to a gene. Germline CDR1 GEAIGNYY, CDR2 EKD. CDR3 length: 19 residues. The CDR3 DNA reads TGTGCCTGTGACCCACTGGGGGATACGCGCGACCGGGACACCCGACAGATGTTTTTC. Translation gives CACDPLGDTRDRDTRQMFF.

This clone was seen more than once but under ten times. This likely traces to a read error, being one base from a far larger clone. This sample also contains other DNA sequences that code for the same CDR3. The chain is built from TRDV2 and TRDJ3, with 12 bases lining up with TRDD3. Germline V gene sequence: CDR1 GEAIGNYY, CDR2 EKD. The length of the CDR3 is 21 residues. J gave up 0 bases and V 3 bases, and 11 bases lay outside the gene matches. CDR3 region: CACDSLYWGIPDSWDTRQMFF. CDR3 nucleotides: TGTGCCTGTGACTCCCTGTACTGGGGGATACCCGACTCCTGGGACACCCGACAGATGTTTTTC.

About this clone itself: One base away lies a much larger clone, so this may be a sequencing read error. This sample also contains other DNA sequences that code for the same CDR3. The chain couples TRDV2 to TRDJ2; 10 bases agree with TRDD3. The CDR3 has 14 residues. The V gene end was trimmed by 7 bases and the J gene end by 5 bases; junction bases not matched to a gene: 6. Germline V CDR1 and CDR2: GEAIGNYY, EKD. CDR3 sequence (DNA): TGTGCCTGCGACTCACTGGGGGATACAGCACAACTCTTCTTT. As protein: CACDSLGDTAQLFF.

This clone is medium-sized by share. The chain has TRDV3 and TRDJ2, with D perhaps matching TRDD2 (8 bases). Germline V gene sequence: CDR1 TVYSNPD, CDR2 GDNSRS (reference sequence). The CDR3 extends over 19 amino acids. V was pared by 2 bases and J by 0 bases, with 25 bases between. The CDR3 is CAFPFLVGTGAPLTAQLFF. CDR3 nucleotide sequence: TGTGCCTTTCCCTTCCTAGTGGGTACTGGGGCCCCTTTGACAGCACAACTCTTCTTT.

Notes on this clone: Germline is not matched at one junction end, which may reflect a read error. The chain has TRDV2 and TRDJ1, with 9 bases lining up with TRDD3. Germline V gene data show CDR1 as GEAIGNYY and CDR2 as EKD. The CDR3 has 13 residues. This CDR3 is CACDYWGTDRLIF. In DNA form, the CDR3 reads TGTGCCTGTGATTACTGGGGGACCGATAGACTCATCTTT.

Relative to its sample, this clone is large. Other DNA sequences within the sample encode an identical CDR3. This rearrangement joins TRDV2 to TRDJ3, with 8 positions matching TRDD3. From germline, CDR1 is GEAIGNYY and CDR2 EKD. With V trimmed by 0 bases and J by 3 bases, 3 bases remained unmatched. The CDR3 has 17 amino acids. CDR3 sequence (DNA): TGTGCCTGTGACACCGTGGGGGGATACTGGGACACCCGACAGATGTTTTTC. Residues: CACDTVGGYWDTRQMFF.

This clone was observed a handful of times. TCRdb records a much larger clone's protein for this DNA, with a difference at residue 15 that likely arises from a read error; the protein given is the translation of the DNA. The gene calls are TRDV2 and TRDJ2; 8 positions agree with TRDD3. This CDR3 contains 17 residues. Germline assignment: CDR1 GEAIGNYY and CDR2 EKD. The CDR3 nucleotides are TGTGCCTGTGACTACGTACTGGGGGGAGCTTTGACAGCACAACCCTTCTTT. Encoded protein: CACDYVLGGALTAQPFF.

By share of the sample, this clone is medium-sized. This chain joins TRDV2 and TRDJ3; D possibly corresponds to TRDD3 (6 bases). CDR1 and CDR2 from the germline V gene are GEAIGNYY and EKD. The CDR3 loop spans 16 amino acids. V was clipped by 2 bases and J by 1 base, with 8 bases between them. The CDR3 loop reads CACDRGGSWDTRQMFF. The CDR3 DNA reads as TGTGCCTGTGACAGGGGGGGATCCTGGGACACCCGACAGATGTTTTTC.

Relative to its sample, this clone is medium-sized. V and J are TRAV29/DV5 and TRDJ2; 12 bases are a match to TRDD3. Looked up from germline, CDR1 is NSMFDY and CDR2 is ISSIKDK. V lost 1 base, J lost 3 bases, and 1 base stayed unmatched. CDR3 length: 15 residues. DNA of the CDR3: TGTGCAGCAAGCTACTGGGGGATACTGACAGCACAACTCTTCTTT. Its translation: CAASYWGILTAQLFF. Full variable domain (missing parts from reference TRAV29/DV5 and TRDJ2): DQQVKQNSPSLSVQEGRISILNCDYTNSMFDYFLWYKKYPAEGPTFLISISSIKDKNEDGRFTVFLNKSAKHLSLHIVPSQPGDSAVYFCAASYWGILTAQLFFGKGTQLIVEP.

The table lists this clone with a few counts. The protein held in TCRdb is that of a much larger clone and does not match this DNA's translation at residue 10, likely because of a read error; the protein shown is translated from the DNA. The gene calls are TRDV2 and TRDJ1; TRDD3 agrees at 10 bases. Per germline, CDR1 GEAIGNYY and CDR2 EKD. This CDR3 contains 19 residues. Unmatched junction bases numbered 17, after V lost 3 bases and J lost 2 bases. The CDR3 DNA reads TGTGCCTGTGACCCCGTACTGGGGGATGCTCGTACCTGGACCGATAAACTCATCTTT. It yields the protein CACDPVLGDARTWTDKLIF.

Notes on this clone: The TCRdb protein, from a much larger clone, departs from this DNA's translation at residue 9, likely by read error; the protein shown derives from the DNA. The V gene is TRDV1, the J gene TRDJ1; D uncertain. This CDR3 has 15 amino acids. The germline V and J ends were trimmed by 0 bases and 1 base, with 9 bases remaining between them. Germline V lookup: CDR1 TSWWSYY, CDR2 QGS. The CDR3 sequence is CALGELALITDKLIF. As DNA, the CDR3 is TGTGCTCTTGGGGAACTTGCACTAATCACCGATAAACTCATCTTT.

This clone has just a few counts. The TCRdb protein comes from a much larger clone and disagrees with this DNA's translation at residue 9, likely due to a read error; the protein given here is derived from the DNA. The chain uses TRDV2 and TRDJ2; 9 bases align to TRDD3. This CDR3 comprises 16 residues. V shed 1 base, J shed 4 bases, and the junction held 6 bases outside the gene matches. The germline V gene has CDR1 GEAIGNYY and CDR2 EKD. The CDR3 region has the DNA TGTGCCTGTGACACGGGGGGGATACACGGGACAGCACAACTCTTCTTT. It encodes CACDTGGIHGTAQLFF.

This clone was seen a few times. With a much larger clone just one base away, this may be a read error. The CDR3 nucleotides are TGTGCCTGTGACACCGTGGGACTGAGGGATTACTGGGACACCCGACAGATGTTTTTC. Translation gives CACDTVGLRDYWDTRQMFF. The chain combines TRDV2 with TRDJ3; possibly TRDD3 for D (5 bases). Between the trimmed V and J ends, which lost 0 bases and 3 bases, there was a span of 17 bases. The CDR3 spans 19 residues. Germline V gives CDR1 GEAIGNYY, CDR2 EKD.

As for this clone: This may be a read error: a much more frequent sequence differs by one nucleotide. Other DNA sequences from this sample encode an identical CDR3 as well. This rearrangement joins TRDV1 to TRDJ1, with TRDD3 as a possible D gene (5 bases). The J gene was not available in TCRdb and was assigned here by matching the DNA to germline segments. Germline CDR1 and CDR2: TSWWSYY and QGS. The CDR3 has 19 amino acids. For the CDR3, the DNA is TGCGCTCTTGGGGAACTCTTTGGCAACGGCGGTGGGGTCCACGATAAACTCATCTTT. Translating it yields CALGELFGNGGGVHDKLIF.